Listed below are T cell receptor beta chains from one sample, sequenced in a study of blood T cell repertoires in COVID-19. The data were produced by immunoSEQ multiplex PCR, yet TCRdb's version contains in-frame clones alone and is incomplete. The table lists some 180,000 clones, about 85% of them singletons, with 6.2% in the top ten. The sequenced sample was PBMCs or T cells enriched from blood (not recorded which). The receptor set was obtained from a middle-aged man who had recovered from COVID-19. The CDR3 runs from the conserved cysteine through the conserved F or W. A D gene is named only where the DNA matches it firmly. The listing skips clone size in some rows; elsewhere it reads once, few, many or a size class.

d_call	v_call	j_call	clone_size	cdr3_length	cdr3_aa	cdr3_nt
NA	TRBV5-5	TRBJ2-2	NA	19	CASSWGGQVGRNRAGELFF	TGTGCCAGCAGCTGGGGAGGACAGGTCGGTCGGAATAGGGCCGGGGAGCTGTTTTTT
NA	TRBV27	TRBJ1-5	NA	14	CASSFDSGGQPQHF	TGTGCCAGCAGTTTCGACTCGGGAGGTCAGCCCCAGCATTTT
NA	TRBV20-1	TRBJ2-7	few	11	CSAVQGYEQYF	TGCAGTGCTGTACAGGGCTACGAGCAGTACTTC
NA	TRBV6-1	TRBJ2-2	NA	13	CASSEATAGELFF	TGTGCCAGCAGTGAAGCTACGGCCGGGGAGCTGTTTTTT
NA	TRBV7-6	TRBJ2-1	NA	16	CASSTHAGRSYNEQFF	TGTGCCAGCAGCACACATGCAGGGAGGTCCTACAATGAGCAGTTCTTC
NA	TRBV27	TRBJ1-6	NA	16	CASSRTLARADSPLHF	TGTGCCAGCAGCCGTACCCTGGCCAGGGCTGATTCACCCCTCCACTTT
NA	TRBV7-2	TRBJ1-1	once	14	CASSLTGDRTEAFF	TGTGCCAGCAGCTTAACGGGGGATCGCACTGAAGCTTTCTTT
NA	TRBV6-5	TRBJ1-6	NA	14	CASSLLDSNSPLHF	TGTGCCAGCAGTTTACTCGACAGCAATTCACCCCTCCACTTT
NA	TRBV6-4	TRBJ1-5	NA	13	CASSEQSNQPQHF	TGTGCCAGCAGTGAACAGAGCAATCAGCCCCAGCATTTT
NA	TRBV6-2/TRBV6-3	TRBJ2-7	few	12	CASSFLGGGQYF	TGTGCCAGCAGTTTTCTCGGAGGTGGGCAGTACTTC
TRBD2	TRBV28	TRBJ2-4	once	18	CASSFAGTSLLAKNIQYF	TGTGCCAGCAGTTTCGCCGGGACTAGCCTATTAGCCAAAAACATTCAGTACTTC
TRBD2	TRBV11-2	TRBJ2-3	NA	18	CASSLSGFPRASGRAQYF	TGTGCCAGCAGCCTATCAGGGTTTCCGCGCGCTAGCGGGAGGGCGCAGTATTTT
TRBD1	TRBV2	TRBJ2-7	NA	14	CASSRDRASHEQYF	TGTGCCAGCAGTCGGGACAGGGCAAGTCACGAGCAGTACTTC
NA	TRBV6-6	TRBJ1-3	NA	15	CASNPHGAAGNTIYF	TGTGCCAGCAATCCACATGGGGCAGCGGGAAACACCATATATTTT
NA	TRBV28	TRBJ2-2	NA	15	CASSFSPRATGELFF	TGTGCCAGCAGTTTTAGTCCCCGAGCCACCGGGGAGCTGTTTTTT
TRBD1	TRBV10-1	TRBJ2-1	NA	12	CASSGTGNEQFF	TGCGCCAGCAGCGGGACAGGGAATGAGCAGTTCTTC
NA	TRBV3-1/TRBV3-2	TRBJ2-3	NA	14	CASSHSGGTDTQYF	TGTGCCAGCAGCCATTCGGGAGGCACAGATACGCAGTATTTT
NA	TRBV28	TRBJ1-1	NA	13	CASSFTLGAEAFF	TGTGCCAGCAGTTTCACCCTAGGGGCTGAAGCTTTCTTT
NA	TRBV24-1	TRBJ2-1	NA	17	CATSGGTLFNSYNEQFF	TGTGCCACCAGTGGGGGGACTCTATTTAACTCCTACAATGAGCAGTTCTTC
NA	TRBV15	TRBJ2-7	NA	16	CATKAGKSVAKDEQYF	TGTGCCACCAAGGCAGGTAAATCTGTGGCGAAAGACGAGCAGTACTTC
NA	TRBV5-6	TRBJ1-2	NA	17	CASSGEVREEGYYGYTF	TGTGCCAGCAGCGGGGAGGTCAGGGAAGAGGGGTACTATGGCTACACCTTC
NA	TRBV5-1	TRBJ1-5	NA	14	CASSPHGGNQPQHF	TGCGCCAGCAGCCCGCACGGGGGAAATCAGCCCCAGCATTTT
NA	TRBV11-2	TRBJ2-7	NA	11	CASSPSLEQYF	TGTGCCAGCAGCCCGTCCTTGGAGCAGTACTTC
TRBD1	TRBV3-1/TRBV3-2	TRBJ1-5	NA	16	CASSPFSTGAVQPQHF	TGTGCCAGCAGCCCCTTTTCGACAGGGGCGGTACAGCCCCAGCATTTT
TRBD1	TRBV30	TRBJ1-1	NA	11	CAWSRSRGAFF	TGTGCCTGGAGTCGCTCCAGGGGGGCTTTCTTT